Listed below are T cell receptor beta chains from one sample, sequenced in a study of PD-L1 blockade in urothelial cancer. Sequenced by immunoSEQ multiplex PCR; TCRdb stores in-frame clones only, minus some. Of around 33,000 clones in the sample, approximately 85% are singletons; the top ten hold approximately 6.3%. Sequencing was performed on PBMCs, taken around atezolizumab (anti-PD-L1) treatment. The receptors here all came from a man aged 60-69 years with urothelial cancer. CDR3s include the opening cysteine and the closing phenylalanine or tryptophan. Each record gives: CDR3 DNA, CDR3 protein, J gene, D gene, V gene, clone size. D genes are given only for firm matches. Rows may omit the clone size; those that give it use once, few, many or a size class.

cdr3_nt: TGTGCCAGCAGCTTAGGGACTAGCGGGGTCCATGAGCAGTTCTTC; cdr3_aa: CASSLGTSGVHEQFF; j_call: TRBJ2-1; d_call: TRBD2; v_call: TRBV7-6; clone_size: -
cdr3_nt: TGTGCCAGCAGCTTTGATAGTACTAATGAAAAACTGTTTTTT; cdr3_aa: CASSFDSTNEKLFF; j_call: TRBJ1-4; d_call: -; v_call: TRBV7-9; clone_size: -
cdr3_nt: TGTGCCAGCAGTTTTGGGACACGGAACACTGAAGCTTTCTTT; cdr3_aa: CASSFGTRNTEAFF; j_call: TRBJ1-1; d_call: -; v_call: TRBV27; clone_size: -
cdr3_nt: TGTGCCAGCAGAGCAGGAGGCACCTACGAGCAGTACTTC; cdr3_aa: CASRAGGTYEQYF; j_call: TRBJ2-7; d_call: -; v_call: TRBV6-5; clone_size: -
cdr3_nt: TGTGCCAGTAGTATAGACAGGGGAAACACTGAAGCTTTCTTT; cdr3_aa: CASSIDRGNTEAFF; j_call: TRBJ1-1; d_call: -; v_call: TRBV19; clone_size: -
cdr3_nt: TGTGCCAGCAGTCTCTCCGGGACAGGGACCTACGAGCAGTACTTC; cdr3_aa: CASSLSGTGTYEQYF; j_call: TRBJ2-7; d_call: TRBD1; v_call: TRBV11-2; clone_size: -
cdr3_nt: TGTGCCAGTAGTATAGTTGGAACAGTCGGCTATAATTCACCCCTCCACTTT; cdr3_aa: CASSIVGTVGYNSPLHF; j_call: TRBJ1-6; d_call: -; v_call: TRBV19; clone_size: few
cdr3_nt: TGCGCCAGCAGAGTAGCGGAAGACACAGATACGCAGTATTTT; cdr3_aa: CASRVAEDTDTQYF; j_call: TRBJ2-3; d_call: -; v_call: TRBV5-1; clone_size: -
cdr3_nt: TGTGCCAGCAGCTTTCAGGGCGGCTATGGCTACACCTTC; cdr3_aa: CASSFQGGYGYTF; j_call: TRBJ1-2; d_call: -; v_call: TRBV13; clone_size: -
cdr3_nt: TGTGCCAGCAGTGGGAGGACAGGAGCTAATTCACCCCTCCACTTT; cdr3_aa: CASSGRTGANSPLHF; j_call: TRBJ1-6; d_call: TRBD1; v_call: TRBV6-1; clone_size: -
cdr3_nt: TGTGCCAGCACAAGGACAGGAGGTGGAGATGAAAAACTGTTTTTT; cdr3_aa: CASTRTGGGDEKLFF; j_call: TRBJ1-4; d_call: TRBD1; v_call: TRBV6-1; clone_size: few
cdr3_nt: TGTGCCAGCAGGACCGACAGGGCCTCCTACGAGCAGTACTTC; cdr3_aa: CASRTDRASYEQYF; j_call: TRBJ2-7; d_call: TRBD1; v_call: TRBV5-4; clone_size: once
cdr3_nt: TGTGCCAGCAGTTTTAGATCCACTAGCGGGGAAGAGACCCAGTACTTC; cdr3_aa: CASSFRSTSGEETQYF; j_call: TRBJ2-5; d_call: TRBD2; v_call: TRBV27; clone_size: -
cdr3_nt: TGCGCCAGCAGCCAAGAAATCAGGGGTGGGGAGACCCAGTACTTC; cdr3_aa: CASSQEIRGGETQYF; j_call: TRBJ2-5; d_call: -; v_call: TRBV4-1; clone_size: -
cdr3_nt: TGTGCCTGGAGTAAACTAGCGGTCAAGAATGAGCAGTTCTTC; cdr3_aa: CAWSKLAVKNEQFF; j_call: TRBJ2-1; d_call: TRBD2; v_call: TRBV30; clone_size: -
cdr3_nt: TGTGCCAGCAGCTCTACACAGGGGGCGGACACTGAAGCTTTCTTT; cdr3_aa: CASSSTQGADTEAFF; j_call: TRBJ1-1; d_call: TRBD1; v_call: TRBV13; clone_size: -
cdr3_nt: TGTGCCAGTAGTTGGGACAGCTATGGCTACACCTTC; cdr3_aa: CASSWDSYGYTF; j_call: TRBJ1-2; d_call: TRBD1; v_call: TRBV19; clone_size: few
cdr3_nt: TGTGCCACCAGCTGGGACAGAAATCAGCCCCAGCATTTT; cdr3_aa: CATSWDRNQPQHF; j_call: TRBJ1-5; d_call: TRBD1; v_call: TRBV15; clone_size: -
cdr3_nt: TGTGCCAGCAGCTTAGGACAGGACAATACTGAAGCTTTCTTT; cdr3_aa: CASSLGQDNTEAFF; j_call: TRBJ1-1; d_call: -; v_call: TRBV11-2; clone_size: -
cdr3_nt: TGTGCCAGCAGTGAAACAGGGGGCGCCCATGAAAAACTGTTTTTT; cdr3_aa: CASSETGGAHEKLFF; j_call: TRBJ1-4; d_call: TRBD1; v_call: TRBV2; clone_size: -
cdr3_nt: TGTGCCAGCAGCCAAGATGGCGGGCTGGAAGAGACCCAGTACTTC; cdr3_aa: CASSQDGGLEETQYF; j_call: TRBJ2-5; d_call: -; v_call: TRBV4-2; clone_size: -
cdr3_nt: TGTGCCTGGACGTCGGTCGGCGAGCAGTACTTC; cdr3_aa: CAWTSVGEQYF; j_call: TRBJ2-7; d_call: -; v_call: TRBV30; clone_size: -
cdr3_nt: TGTGCCAGCAGTTTATTTACAGGAAAGAACACTGAAGCTTTCTTT; cdr3_aa: CASSLFTGKNTEAFF; j_call: TRBJ1-1; d_call: -; v_call: TRBV28; clone_size: -
cdr3_nt: TGTGCCAGCTCACTCACCGGGACTAGCGGGGTTGAGCAGTTCTTC; cdr3_aa: CASSLTGTSGVEQFF; j_call: TRBJ2-1; d_call: TRBD2; v_call: TRBV18; clone_size: -